Listed below are T cell receptor beta chains from one sample, sequenced in a study of CDR3 diversity in severe acne. MiXCR, run by TCRdb on the PCR reads, gives a single entry per CDR3 protein. In the table there are about 85,000 distinct CDR3 sequences, 45% to 55% of which are singletons. The sequencing sample was made of blood. The receptor source for this set is a male donor in good health, serving as a control. CDR3s include the opening cysteine and the closing phenylalanine or tryptophan. The D gene is left open where the match is weak. Clone sizes are given selectively: once, few, many, or a class where the clone is expanded.

j_gene	abundance	v_gene	d_gene	CDR3nt	CDR3aa
TRBJ2-2	NA	TRBV9	NA	TGTGCCAGCAGCCCCACCCCCCCGGGGAACACCGGGGAGCTGTTTTTT	CASSPTPPGNTGELFF
TRBJ1-1	few	TRBV7-9	NA	TGTGCCAGCAGCTTACTCTTCGGGAACACTGAAGCTTTCTTT	CASSLLFGNTEAFF
TRBJ2-3	NA	TRBV15	TRBD2	TGTGCCACCAGCAGACAAACTAGCGGGAGGAGGAAGGGCACAGATACGCAGTATTTT	CATSRQTSGRRKGTDTQYF
TRBJ1-1	many	TRBV6-1	NA	TGTGCCAGCAGTGAAAGGGACACTGAAGCTTTCTTT	CASSERDTEAFF
TRBJ2-5	NA	TRBV24-1	NA	TGTGCCACCAGTGATTTCGGGGCCCTTGGGATGAATACGCAGTACTTC	CATSDFGALGMNTQYF
TRBJ2-7	NA	TRBV11-2	TRBD1	TGCGCCAGCACTTCCAGGACAGGCACCTACGAGCAGTACTTC	CASTSRTGTYEQYF
TRBJ2-6	few	TRBV29-1	NA	TGCAGCGCTGGCTCGGTTGCGGACACCGGGGCCAACGTCCTGACTTTC	CSAGSVADTGANVLTF
TRBJ2-6	few	TRBV24-1	NA	TGTGCCACCCGCGCGGGCTCTGGGGCCAACGTCCTGACTTTC	CATRAGSGANVLTF
TRBJ1-1	NA	TRBV7-8	NA	TGTGCCAGCAGCCCGTCCGAGGGGAAAGCTGAAGCTTTCTTT	CASSPSEGKAEAFF
TRBJ2-7	NA	TRBV28	TRBD2	TGTGCCAGCAGTTTAGCTAGCGGGGGTTATGAGCAGTACTTC	CASSLASGGYEQYF
TRBJ1-2	NA	TRBV5-8	NA	TGTGCCAGCAGCTTGGGCCTAGGTCAGGGCCGACCGGGGGGCTACACCTTC	CASSLGLGQGRPGGYTF
TRBJ2-5	NA	TRBV25-1	TRBD2	TGTGCCAGCACCCGGGGGGGCGGGGAGGGGGGCCAGGACCAAGAGACCCAGTACTTC	CASTRGGGEGGQDQETQYF
TRBJ1-2	many	TRBV18	NA	TGTGCCAGCTCACCAGGTGCAGGGGTAGGAGTCGGCTACACCTTC	CASSPGAGVGVGYTF
TRBJ2-1	NA	TRBV6-5	TRBD2	TGTGCCAGCAGTTACGGACTAGCGGGGGGACTGATCTCCTACAATGAGCAGTTCTTC	CASSYGLAGGLISYNEQFF
TRBJ2-3	NA	TRBV6-2/TRBV6-3	TRBD2	TGTGCCAGCAGTTACTCGAGTAGCGGGAGTCGCTCAGATACGCAGTATTTT	CASSYSSSGSRSDTQYF
TRBJ1-1	many	TRBV5-1	TRBD1	TGCGCCAGCAGCCTTGGGACAGTCCCTGAAGCTTTCTTT	CASSLGTVPEAFF
TRBJ1-1	NA	TRBV20-1	NA	TGCAGTGCTATCCGGGGGGACACGATGAACACTGAAGCTTTCTTT	CSAIRGDTMNTEAFF